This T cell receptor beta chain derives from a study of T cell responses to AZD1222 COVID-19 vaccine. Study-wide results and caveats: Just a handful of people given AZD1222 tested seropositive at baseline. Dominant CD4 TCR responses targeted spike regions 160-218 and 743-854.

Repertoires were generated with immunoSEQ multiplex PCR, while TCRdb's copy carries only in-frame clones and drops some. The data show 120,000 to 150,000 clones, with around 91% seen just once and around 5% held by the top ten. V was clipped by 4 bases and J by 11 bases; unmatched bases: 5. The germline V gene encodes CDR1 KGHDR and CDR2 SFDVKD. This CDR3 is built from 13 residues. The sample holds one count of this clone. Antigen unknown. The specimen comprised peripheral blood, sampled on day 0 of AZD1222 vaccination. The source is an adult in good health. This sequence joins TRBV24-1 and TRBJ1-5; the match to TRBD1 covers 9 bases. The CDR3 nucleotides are TGTGCCACCAGTGACCGGGGGGACAGGGCCCAGCATTTT. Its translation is CATSDRGDRAQHF.